The present TCR beta chain was sequenced within a study of cytomegalovirus exposure and HLA in healthy donors. The study's findings and limits: The authors later found TCR association rates varying by HLA locus, with DRB1 most and HLA-C fewest. Data from an earlier analysis indicated that most TCR beta V segments were productive either about 90% or about 30% of the time. High sensitivity and specificity were reportedly achieved when the classifier diagnosed cytomegalovirus status. In all likelihood, a cluster of highly shared sequence variants was a sequencing artifact.

Primers included in the PCR were 60 Vbeta and 13 Jbeta primers. TCRdb's copy holds only in-frame clones and misses some; the assay was immunoSEQ multiplex PCR. The data contain over 150,000 clones, roughly 75% of them singletons. This CDR3 has 15 residues. A word on this clone: The target antigen is unknown.

Sequencing used PBMCs. This TCR was sampled from a man younger than 35 in good health and CMV-seronegative. The chain has TRBV21-1 and TRBJ1-5. TRBV21-1 is a pseudogene segment. CDR3 bases: TGTGCCAGCAGCATCCCGTCGGGACTGAGCTTCGCCCAGCATTTT. Its translation: CASSIPSGLSFAQHF.